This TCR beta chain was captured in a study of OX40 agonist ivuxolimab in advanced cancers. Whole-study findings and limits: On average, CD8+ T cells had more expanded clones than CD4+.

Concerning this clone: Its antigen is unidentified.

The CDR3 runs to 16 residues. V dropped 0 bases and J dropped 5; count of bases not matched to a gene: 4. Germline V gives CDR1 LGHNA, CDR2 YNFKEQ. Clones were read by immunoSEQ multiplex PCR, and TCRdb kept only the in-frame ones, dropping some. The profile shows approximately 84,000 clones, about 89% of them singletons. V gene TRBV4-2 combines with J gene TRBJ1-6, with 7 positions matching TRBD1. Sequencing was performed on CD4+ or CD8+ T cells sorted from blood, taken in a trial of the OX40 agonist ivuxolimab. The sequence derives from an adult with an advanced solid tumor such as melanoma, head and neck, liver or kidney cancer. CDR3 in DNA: TGTGCCAGCAGCCAAGAGACAGGGAGTAATAATTCACCCCTCCACTTT. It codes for CASSQETGSNNSPLHF.